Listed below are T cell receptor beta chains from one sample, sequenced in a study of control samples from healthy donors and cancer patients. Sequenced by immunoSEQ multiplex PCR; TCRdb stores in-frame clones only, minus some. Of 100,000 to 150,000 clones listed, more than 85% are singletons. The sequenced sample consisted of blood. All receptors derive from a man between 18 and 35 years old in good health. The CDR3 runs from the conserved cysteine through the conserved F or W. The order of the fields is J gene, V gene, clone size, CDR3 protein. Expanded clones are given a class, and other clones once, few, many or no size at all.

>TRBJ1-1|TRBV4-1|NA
CASSQEAEAFF
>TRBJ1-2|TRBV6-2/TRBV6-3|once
CASSYLNYGYTF
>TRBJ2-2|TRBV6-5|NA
CASSTDRGTGELFF
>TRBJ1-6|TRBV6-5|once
CASSYSRVYNSPLHF
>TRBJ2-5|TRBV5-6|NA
CASSLAVGVGETQYF
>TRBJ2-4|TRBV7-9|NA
CASSSSDRGNIQYF
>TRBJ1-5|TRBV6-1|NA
CASSEARWSNQPQHF
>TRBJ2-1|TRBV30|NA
CASQGQGRNEQFF
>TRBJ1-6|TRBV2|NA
CASSDNGQGSSPLHF
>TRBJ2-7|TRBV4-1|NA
CASSQDPAGLLGSYEQYF
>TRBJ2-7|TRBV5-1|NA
CASSLWEDEQYF
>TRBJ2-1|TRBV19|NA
CASSEGTSGLSYNEQFF
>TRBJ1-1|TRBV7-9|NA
CASSLAVEAFF
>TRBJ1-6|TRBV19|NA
CASSSEGVRGDSPLHF
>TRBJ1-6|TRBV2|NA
CASSDETGSGSPLHF
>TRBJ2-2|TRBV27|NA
CASSFPGAGELFF
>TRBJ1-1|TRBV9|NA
CASSGDREGDTEAFF
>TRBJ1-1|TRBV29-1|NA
CSVGGLPNTEAFF
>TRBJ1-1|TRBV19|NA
CASSIRGRGAEAFF
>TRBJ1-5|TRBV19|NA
CASIFRDGSNQPQHF
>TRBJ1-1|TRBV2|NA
CASSEPGQSNTEAFF
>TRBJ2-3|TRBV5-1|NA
CASRRQGTTDTQYF
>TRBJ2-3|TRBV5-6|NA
CASSLGGISTDTQYF
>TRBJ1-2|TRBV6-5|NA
CASTNPLDYGYTF
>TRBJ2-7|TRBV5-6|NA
CASTRPGTGGGEQYF
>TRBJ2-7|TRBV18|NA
CASSPPGSYEQYF
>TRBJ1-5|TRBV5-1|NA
CASSTGTRDGAQHF
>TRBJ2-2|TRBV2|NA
CASSTRGGNTGELFF
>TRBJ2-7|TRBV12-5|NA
CASGLASDRVGHEQYF
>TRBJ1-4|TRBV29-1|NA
CSVGWDGEKLFF
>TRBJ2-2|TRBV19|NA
CASSKAASGSNTGELFF
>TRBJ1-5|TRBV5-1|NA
CASSLGGLNQPQHF
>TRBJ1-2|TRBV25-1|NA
CATLSDREEGYGYTF
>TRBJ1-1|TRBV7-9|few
CASSFRAADTEAFF
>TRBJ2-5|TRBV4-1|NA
CASSQAAVVETQYF
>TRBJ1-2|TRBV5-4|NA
CATDRTPSNYGYTF
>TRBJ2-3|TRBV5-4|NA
CASSLGDTQYF
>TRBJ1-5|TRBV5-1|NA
CASSLLQGQPQHF
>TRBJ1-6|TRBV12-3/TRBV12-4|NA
CASSFFEGSPLHF
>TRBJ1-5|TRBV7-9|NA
CASSFDRGQPQHF
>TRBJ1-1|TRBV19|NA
CASSILPGGGDTVGTEAFF
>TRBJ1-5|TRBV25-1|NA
CASSEWGRDQPQHF
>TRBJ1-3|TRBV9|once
CASSPVGSGNTIYF
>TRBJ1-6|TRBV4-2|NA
CASSQDRGLNSPLHF
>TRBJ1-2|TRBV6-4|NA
CASSRELNYGYTF
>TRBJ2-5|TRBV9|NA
CASSASGGAEETQYF
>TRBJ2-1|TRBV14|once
CASSQGGLAVLDEQFF
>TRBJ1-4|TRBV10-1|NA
CASRTQGKLFF
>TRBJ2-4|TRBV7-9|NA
CASSLVGWQGANIQYF
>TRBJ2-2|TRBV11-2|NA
CASSLTGGNSGELFF
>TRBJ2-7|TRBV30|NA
CAWRRGGREQYF
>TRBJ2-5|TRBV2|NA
CASSEEQTQYF
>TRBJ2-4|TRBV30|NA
CAWSVRGLNKNIQYF